The clone carrying this T cell receptor beta chain was found many times. As yet, its antigen is unknown. Quantitative molecular-barcoded 5'-RACE generated the TCR beta libraries. TCRdb re-derived calls from the 5' RACE reads in MiXCR, one entry per CDR3 protein. The sample shows about 69,000 distinct CDR3 sequences, approximately 5.3% of them seen only once. The data are from a study of CD8 T cells in ankylosing spondylitis. The germline V and J ends were trimmed by 3 bases and 3 bases, with 6 bases remaining between them. Germline-derived CDR1 and CDR2 are DFQATT and SNEGSKA (reference sequence). The CDR3 runs 11 residues. Regarding the study as a whole: Earlier studies detected some motif variants in reactive arthritis synovial fluid and blood. One TCR beta motif, made up of fewer than 10 highly homologous variants, appeared characteristic of ankylosing spondylitis blood.

The source material was blood, either unsorted or a sorted T cell fraction (not recorded which). The gene calls are TRBV20-1 and TRBJ2-7; D unclear. The receptor comes from a male donor with ankylosing spondylitis or in good health (not recorded which). CDR3 in DNA: TGCAGTGCTAGCTGGGGCTACGAGCAGTACTTC. Its translation: CSASWGYEQYF.